This T cell receptor beta chain was identified during a study of blood T cell repertoires in COVID-19. Germline V gene lookup returns CDR1 SGHRS and CDR2 YFSETQ. CDR3 length: 15 residues. Trimming removed 0 bases from V and 5 bases from J; junction bases left unmatched: 3. The protocol was immunoSEQ multiplex PCR, while the TCRdb copy is restricted to in-frame clones and leaves out a portion. Here the sample spans tens of thousands of clones, around 80% being singletons. The chain employs TRBV5-1 and TRBJ1-1; TRBD1 matches at 11 bases. The sample taken for sequencing was peripheral blood. This TCR came from a man aged 55-75 years with acute or convalescent COVID-19. CDR3 region: CASSLVGTGGTEAFF. In nucleotides, the CDR3 is TGCGCCAGCAGCTTGGTCGGGACAGGGGGAACTGAAGCTTTCTTT.